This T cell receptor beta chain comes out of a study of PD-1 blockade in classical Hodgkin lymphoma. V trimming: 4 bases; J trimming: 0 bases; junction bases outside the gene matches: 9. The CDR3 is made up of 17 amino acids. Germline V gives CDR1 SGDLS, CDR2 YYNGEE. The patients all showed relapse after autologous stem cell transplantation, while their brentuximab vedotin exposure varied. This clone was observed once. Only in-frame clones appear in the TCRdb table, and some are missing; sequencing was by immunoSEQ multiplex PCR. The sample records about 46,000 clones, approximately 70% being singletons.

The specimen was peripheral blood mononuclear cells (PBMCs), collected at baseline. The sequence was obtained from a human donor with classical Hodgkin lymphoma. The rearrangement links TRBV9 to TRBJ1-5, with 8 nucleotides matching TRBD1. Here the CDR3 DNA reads TGTGCCAGCAGCACGGACAGGGAAGCCTATAGCAATCAGCCCCAGCATTTT. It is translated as CASSTDREAYSNQPQHF.